This T cell receptor (beta chain) was found in a study of cytomegalovirus exposure and HLA in healthy donors. This clone showed up just once. What it recognizes is unknown. The study, taken as a whole, reports: Researchers catalogued approximately 160 TCR beta chains as cytomegalovirus-associated. Most of the TCR beta V segments (in an earlier analysis) were productive either about 87% or about 30% of the time.

The PCR used 60 Vbeta and 13 Jbeta primers. The data were produced by immunoSEQ multiplex PCR, yet TCRdb's version contains in-frame clones alone and is incomplete. The sample yields around 130,000 clones, over 65% seen once. This CDR3 is built from 20 residues. Trimming pared 1 base from V and 0 bases from J, leaving 24 bases between. The germline V gene has CDR1 MGHRA and CDR2 YSYEKL. The receptor was derived from a man over 45 in good health and CMV-seronegative. The chain combines TRBV4-1 with TRBJ1-1; D gene ambiguous. Sample: PBMCs. The CDR3 spells CASSQVGSGIRKRMNTEAFF. The DNA of the CDR3 is TGCGCCAGCAGCCAAGTGGGCAGCGGAATAAGAAAAAGAATGAACACTGAAGCTTTCTTT.